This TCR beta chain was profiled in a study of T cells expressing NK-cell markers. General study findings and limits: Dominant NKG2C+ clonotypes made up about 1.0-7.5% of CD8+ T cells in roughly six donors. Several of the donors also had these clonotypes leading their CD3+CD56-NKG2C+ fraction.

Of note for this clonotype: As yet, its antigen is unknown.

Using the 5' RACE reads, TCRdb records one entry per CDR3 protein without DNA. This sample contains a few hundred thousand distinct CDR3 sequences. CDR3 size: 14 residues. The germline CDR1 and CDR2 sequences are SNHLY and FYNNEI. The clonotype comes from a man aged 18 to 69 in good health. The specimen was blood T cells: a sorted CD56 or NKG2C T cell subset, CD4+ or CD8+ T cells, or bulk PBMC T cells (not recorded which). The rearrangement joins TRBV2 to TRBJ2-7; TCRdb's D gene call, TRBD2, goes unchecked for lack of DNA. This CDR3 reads CASSELGPSYEQYF. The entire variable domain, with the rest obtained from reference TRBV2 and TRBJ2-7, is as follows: EPEVTQTPSHQVTQMGQEVILRCVPISNHLYFYWYRQILGQKVEFLVSFYNNEISEKSEIFDDQFSVERPDGSNFTLKIRSTKLEDSAMYFCASSELGPSYEQYFGPGTRLTVT.